Listed here are 10 T cell receptor beta chains from one sample, sequenced in a study of PD-1 blockade in classical Hodgkin lymphoma. The data were produced by immunoSEQ multiplex PCR, yet TCRdb's version contains in-frame clones alone and is incomplete. The table lists 40,000 to 55,000 clones, about nine tenths of them singletons, with roughly 10% in the top ten. All patients relapsed after autologous stem cell transplantation, and brentuximab vedotin exposure varied. The sequenced sample was peripheral blood mononuclear cells (PBMCs), obtained at baseline. These receptors were taken from a human donor with classical Hodgkin lymphoma.

The chain has TRBV15 and TRBJ2-3, with 8 bases lining up with TRBD2. J lost 2 bases, V lost 1 base, and 8 bases had no gene match. The V gene's germline CDR1 is LNHNV and CDR2 YYDKDF (reference sequence). The CDR3 length is 17 residues. In nucleotides, the CDR3 is TGTGCCACCAGCAGAGGGGGACTAGAGGGGGTCACAGATACGCAGTATTTT. Amino acid sequence: CATSRGGLEGVTDTQYF.

The chain joins TRBV5-1 to TRBJ2-7; D not certain. V was shortened by 0 bases and J by 0 bases, with 13 bases between the two germline ends. Germline assignment: CDR1 SGHRS and CDR2 YFSETQ. This CDR3 has 16 amino acids. CDR3 in DNA: TGCGCCAGCAGCTTGGAATTTTTGGGATCCTCCTACGAGCAGTACTTC. As protein: CASSLEFLGSSYEQYF.

This clone was seen only a few times. V usage is TRBV10-3 and J usage is TRBJ2-2; D not certain. V lost 2 bases and J 5 bases, leaving 15 bases between the germline ends. The CDR3 runs 16 residues. The V gene's germline CDR1 is ENHRY and CDR2 SYGVKD. CDR3 in amino acids: CAISEVGSKGTGELFF. CDR3 nucleotide sequence: TGTGCCATCAGTGAGGTCGGTTCGAAAGGAACCGGGGAGCTGTTTTTT.

The gene calls are TRBV5-6 and TRBJ1-2, with D tentatively TRBD1 (5 bases). V was shortened by 4 bases and J by 4 bases, with 11 bases between the two germline ends. In germline, CDR1 is SGHDT, CDR2 YYEEEE. This CDR3 has 13 residues. The CDR3 spells CASSAGHSYGYTF. The CDR3 nucleotides read TGTGCCAGCAGCGCCGGACACTCCTATGGCTACACCTTC.

The chain couples TRBV19 to TRBJ2-2; tentatively, D is TRBD2 (6 bases). The V gene lost 6 bases and the J gene lost 0 bases, with 8 bases spanning the gap. Germline V CDR1 and CDR2: LNHDA, SQIVND (reference sequence). The CDR3 consists of 14 residues. The CDR3 nucleotides are TGTGCCAGTAGGGCGGGGCCGAACACCGGGGAGCTGTTTTTT. Protein product: CASRAGPNTGELFF. Together with reference TRBV19 and TRBJ2-2, the CDR3 gives the full variable domain: DGGITQSPKYLFRKEGQNVTLSCEQNLNHDAMYWYRQDPGQGLRLIYYSQIVNDFQKGDIAEGYSVSREKKESFPLTVTSAQKNPTAFYLCASRAGPNTGELFFGEGSRLTVL.

The rearrangement links TRBV5-4 to TRBJ1-4; 7 bases align to TRBD1. The CDR3 length is 16 residues. Germline lookup yields CDR1 SGHNT and CDR2 YYREEE (reference sequence). V shed 4 bases, J shed 5 bases, and the junction held 11 bases outside the gene matches. As DNA, the CDR3 is TGTGCCAGCAGCACGGATCCGGACAGGCGAAATGAAAAACTGTTTTTT. Its protein is CASSTDPDRRNEKLFF.

The chain has TRBV5-4 and TRBJ1-1, with D hard to call. Trimming cost V 0 bases and J 7 bases, with 16 bases left between them. CDR3 length equals 15 residues. Germline CDR1 SGHNT, CDR2 YYREEE (reference sequence). The CDR3 coding sequence is TGTGCCAGCAGCTTGGCCAAGATGCGACAAGGTGAAGCTTTCTTT. Translated: CASSLAKMRQGEAFF.

The J gene is TRBJ2-4, the V gene TRBV9; D might be TRBD1 (6 bases). The CDR3 spans 16 residues. Germline CDR1 reads SGDLS; CDR2 reads YYNGEE. V was cut by 4 bases and J by 0 bases, with 14 bases left in between. The CDR3 DNA follows: TGTGCCAGCAGCCTACAGGGTCCCCTAGCCAAAAACATTCAGTACTTC. It translates to CASSLQGPLAKNIQYF.

This clone appeared once. This chain connects TRBV6-5 to TRBJ2-3; D not resolved. The CDR3 loop spans 14 amino acids. V shed 0 bases and J shed 3 bases, with 7 bases lying between them. CDR1 is MNHEY and CDR2 is SVGAGI in the germline V gene. The CDR3 loop reads CASSYSMGTDTQYF. The CDR3 DNA follows: TGTGCCAGCAGTTACTCGATGGGGACAGATACGCAGTATTTT.

The J gene is TRBJ2-1, the V gene TRBV6-1, with D perhaps assigned TRBD1 or TRBD2 (5 bases each). The V end lost 7 bases, the J end lost 3 bases, and 16 bases lay between the germline ends. The CDR3 has 15 residues. CDR1 is MNHNS and CDR2 is SASEGT in the germline V gene. The CDR3 DNA reads as TGTGCCAGCACCTCGGACACTGGGAGCTACAATGAGCAGTTCTTC. This encodes CASTSDTGSYNEQFF.